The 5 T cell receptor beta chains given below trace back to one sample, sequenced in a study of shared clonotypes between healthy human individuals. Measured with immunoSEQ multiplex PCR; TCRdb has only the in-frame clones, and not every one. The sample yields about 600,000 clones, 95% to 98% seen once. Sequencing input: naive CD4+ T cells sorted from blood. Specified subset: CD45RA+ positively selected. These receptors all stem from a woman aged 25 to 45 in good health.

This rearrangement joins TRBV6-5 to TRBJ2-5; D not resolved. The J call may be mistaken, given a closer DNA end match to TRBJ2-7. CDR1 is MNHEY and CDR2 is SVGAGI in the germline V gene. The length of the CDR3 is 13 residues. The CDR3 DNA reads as TGTGCCAGCAGTCCCGGACGGAGCTACGAGCAGTACTTC. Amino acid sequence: CASSPGRSYEQYF.

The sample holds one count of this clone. This CDR3 is CASTPGVAGSQETQYF. The CDR3 DNA follows: TGCGCCAGCACCCCGGGGGTAGCGGGTTCCCAAGAGACCCAGTACTTC. This chain joins TRBV5-1 and TRBJ2-5; 7 bases map to TRBD2. Trimming removed 6 bases from V and 1 base from J; junction bases left unmatched: 12. Looked up from germline, CDR1 is SGHRS and CDR2 is YFSETQ. The CDR3 is 16 residues long.

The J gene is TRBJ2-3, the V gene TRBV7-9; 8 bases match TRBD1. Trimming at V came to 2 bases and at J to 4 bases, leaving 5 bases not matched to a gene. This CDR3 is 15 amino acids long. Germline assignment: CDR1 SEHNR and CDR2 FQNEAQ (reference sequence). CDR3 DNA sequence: TGTGCCAGCAGCTTACGGACAGGGTATCCAGATACGCAGTATTTT. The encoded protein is CASSLRTGYPDTQYF.

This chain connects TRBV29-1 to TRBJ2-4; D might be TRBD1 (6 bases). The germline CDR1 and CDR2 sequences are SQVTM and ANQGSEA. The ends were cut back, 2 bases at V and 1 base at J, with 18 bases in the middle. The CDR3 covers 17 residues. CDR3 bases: TGCAGCGTTGAATCCGACAGGCCAAGGGGGGCCAAAAACATTCAGTACTTC. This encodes CSVESDRPRGAKNIQYF.

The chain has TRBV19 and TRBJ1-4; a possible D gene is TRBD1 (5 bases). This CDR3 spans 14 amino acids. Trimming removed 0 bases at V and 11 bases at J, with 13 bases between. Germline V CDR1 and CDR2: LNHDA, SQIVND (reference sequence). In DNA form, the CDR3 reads TGTGCCAGTAGTATAGATCGGGGACGGTGGAAACTGTTTTTT. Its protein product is CASSIDRGRWKLFF.